Listed here are 8 T cell receptor beta chains from one sample, sequenced in a study of follicular helper T cells after annual influenza vaccination. Sequenced by immunoSEQ multiplex PCR; TCRdb stores in-frame clones only, minus some. This table has approximately 30,000 clones, around 80% appearing once. Time point in this sample: 2014-2015 season, pre-vaccination. The sample was CXCR5+ CD38- circulating T follicular helper cells from blood, taken on the day of influenza vaccination. Subset here: circulating Tfh, non-naive CD4+CXCR5+PD-1+ (ICOS+CD38+ or ICOS-CD38-). These TCRs come from an adult who received the influenza vaccine.

This rearrangement joins TRBV30 to TRBJ2-7; weak D call: TRBD1 (5 bases). V was cut by 2 bases and J by 6 bases, with 14 bases left in between. CDR3 length equals 13 residues. Per the germline V gene, CDR1 is GTSNPN and CDR2 is SVGIG (reference sequence). This chain's CDR3 is CAWSPGMGPEQYF. CDR3 nucleotides: TGTGCCTGGAGTCCTGGGATGGGGCCCGAGCAGTACTTC. The complete variable domain, with remaining parts taken from reference TRBV30 and TRBJ2-7, reads SQTIHQWPATLVQPVGSPLSLECTVEGTSNPNLYWYRQAAGRGLQLLFYSVGIGQISSEVPQNLSASRPQDRQFILSSKKLLLSDSGFYLCAWSPGMGPEQYFGPGTRLTVT.

This chain connects TRBV15 to TRBJ1-5; D is unclear. The length of the CDR3 is 15 residues. CDR1 is LNHNV, CDR2 YYDKDF, per germline (reference sequence). The V end was cut by 0 bases, the J end by 3 bases, with 9 bases between. CDR3 in DNA: TGTGCCACCAGCAGAGATGGGCTTCTCAATCAGCCCCAGCATTTT. Protein product: CATSRDGLLNQPQHF. Complete variable domain (other parts from reference TRBV15 and TRBJ1-5): DAMVIQNPRYQVTQFGKPVTLSCSQTLNHNVMYWYQQKSSQAPKLLFHYYDKDFNNEADTPDNFQSRRPNTSFCFLDIRSPGLGDTAMYLCATSRDGLLNQPQHFGDGTRLSIL.

The chain combines TRBV4-1 with TRBJ2-1; the D gene is possibly TRBD1 (6 bases). The ends were cut back, 1 base at V and 9 bases at J, with 19 bases in the middle. The CDR3 length is 16 residues. Germline values: CDR1 MGHRA, CDR2 YSYEKL. The CDR3 DNA reads TGCGCCAGCAGCCAAGTCACCCTCAGGGGTTCTGGTGAGCAGTTCTTC. Amino acids: CASSQVTLRGSGEQFF.

This clone occurred a few times. This rearrangement joins TRBV10-3 to TRBJ2-2, with TRBD2 as a possible D gene (5 bases). Germline V gene lookup returns CDR1 ENHRY and CDR2 SYGVKD. The CDR3 contains 16 residues. Trimming left V 0 bases short and J 0 bases short, with 8 bases between. The CDR3 coding sequence is TGTGCCATCAGTGAGTCGATCGGGGCGAACACCGGGGAGCTGTTTTTT. Encoded protein: CAISESIGANTGELFF.

As regards this clone: This specimen includes other DNA sequences encoding the same CDR3. The chain uses TRBV7-8 and TRBJ2-5; perhaps TRBD2 as D (5 bases). The CDR3 has 15 residues. Trimming removed 6 bases from V and 6 bases from J, with 20 bases in between. CDR1 and CDR2 (germline): SGHVS, FQNEAQ. The CDR3 DNA sequence: TGTGCCAGCAGTGCTAGTGGGAGTGGGGTAAAGACCCAGTACTTC. It specifies CASSASGSGVKTQYF.

This chain joins TRBV9 and TRBJ2-3; a weak D match, TRBD1 (6 bases). The CDR3 is 15 amino acids. In germline, CDR1 is SGDLS, CDR2 YYNGEE. The V end was cut by 0 bases, the J end by 2 bases, with 10 bases between. CDR3: CASSVAAGDTDTQYF. CDR3 sequence (DNA): TGTGCCAGCAGCGTAGCGGCAGGGGACACAGATACGCAGTATTTT.

The gene calls are TRBV5-5 and TRBJ2-3; TRBD1 matches 8 bases. Per the germline V gene, CDR1 is SGHKS and CDR2 is YYEKEE (reference sequence). This CDR3 contains 14 residues. The V and J ends lost 4 bases and 2 bases, in that order; junction bases with no gene match: 3. This chain's CDR3 is CASSRQGHTDTQYF. The CDR3 DNA reads TGTGCCAGCAGCCGACAGGGGCACACAGATACGCAGTATTTT.

The J gene is TRBJ2-3, the V gene TRBV7-9; D is possibly TRBD2 (5 bases). The V and J ends lost 4 bases and 1 base respectively, with 9 bases between them. Germline CDR1 reads SEHNR; CDR2 reads FQNEAQ (reference sequence). There are 14 residues in the CDR3. CDR3 in DNA: TGTGCCAGCAGCTGGGCCGGGGGCACAGATACGCAGTATTTT. This sequence encodes CASSWAGGTDTQYF.